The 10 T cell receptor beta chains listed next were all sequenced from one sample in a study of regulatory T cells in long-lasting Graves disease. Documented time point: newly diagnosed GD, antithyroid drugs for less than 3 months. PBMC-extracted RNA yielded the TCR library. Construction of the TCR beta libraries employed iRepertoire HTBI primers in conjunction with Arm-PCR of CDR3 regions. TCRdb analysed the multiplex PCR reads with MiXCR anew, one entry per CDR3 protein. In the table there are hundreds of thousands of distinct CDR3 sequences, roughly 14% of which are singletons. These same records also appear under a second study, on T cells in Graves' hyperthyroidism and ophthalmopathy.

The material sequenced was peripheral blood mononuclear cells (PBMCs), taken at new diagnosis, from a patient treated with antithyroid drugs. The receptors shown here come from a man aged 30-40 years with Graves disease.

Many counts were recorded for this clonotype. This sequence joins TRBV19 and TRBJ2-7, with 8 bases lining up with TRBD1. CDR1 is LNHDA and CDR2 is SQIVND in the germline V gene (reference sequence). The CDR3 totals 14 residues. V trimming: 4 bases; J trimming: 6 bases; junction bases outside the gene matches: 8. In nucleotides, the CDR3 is TGTGCCAGTAGTACCCCGACAGGGGACCGCGAGCAGTACTTC. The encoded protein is CASSTPTGDREQYF. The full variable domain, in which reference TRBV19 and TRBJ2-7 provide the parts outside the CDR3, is DGGITQSPKYLFRKEGQNVTLSCEQNLNHDAMYWYRQDPGQGLRLIYYSQIVNDFQKGDIAEGYSVSREKKESFPLTVTSAQKNPTAFYLCASSTPTGDREQYFGPGTRLTVT.

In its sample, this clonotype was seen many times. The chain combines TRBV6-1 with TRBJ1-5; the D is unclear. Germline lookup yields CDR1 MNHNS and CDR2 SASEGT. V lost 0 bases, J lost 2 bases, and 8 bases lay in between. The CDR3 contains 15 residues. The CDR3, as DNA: TGTGCCAGCAGTGAAGCCTCGGTCCGCAATCAGCCCCAGCATTTT. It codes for CASSEASVRNQPQHF.

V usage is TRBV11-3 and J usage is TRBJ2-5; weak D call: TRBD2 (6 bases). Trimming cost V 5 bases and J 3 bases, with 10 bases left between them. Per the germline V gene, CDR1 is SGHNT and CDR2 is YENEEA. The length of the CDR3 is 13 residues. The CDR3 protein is CASSKWEEETQYF. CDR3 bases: TGTGCCAGCAGCAAATGGGAGGAAGAGACCCAGTACTTC.

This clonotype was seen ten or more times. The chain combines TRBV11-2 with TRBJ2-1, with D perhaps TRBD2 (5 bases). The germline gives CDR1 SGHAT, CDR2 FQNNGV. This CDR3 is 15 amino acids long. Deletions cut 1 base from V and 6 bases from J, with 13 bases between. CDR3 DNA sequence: TGTGCCAGCAGCTTAGGTCCGGGGTTTGGCAATGAGCAGTTCTTC. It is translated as CASSLGPGFGNEQFF. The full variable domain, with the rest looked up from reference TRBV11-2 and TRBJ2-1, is EAGVAQSPRYKIIEKRQSVAFWCNPISGHATLYWYQQILGQGPKLLIQFQNNGVVDDSQLPKDRFSAERLKGVDSTLKIQPAKLEDSAVYLCASSLGPGFGNEQFFGPGTRLTVL.

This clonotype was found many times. The CDR3 region has the DNA TGTGCCAGCAGTTTGGGGCGGCCCCTAGGCAATGAGCAGTTCTTC. Its translation is CASSLGRPLGNEQFF. This chain joins TRBV28 and TRBJ2-1; TRBD1 might be the D (5 bases). The V and J ends lost 3 bases and 6 bases respectively, with 15 bases between them. Germline values: CDR1 MDHEN, CDR2 SYDVKM. The CDR3 is 15 residues long.

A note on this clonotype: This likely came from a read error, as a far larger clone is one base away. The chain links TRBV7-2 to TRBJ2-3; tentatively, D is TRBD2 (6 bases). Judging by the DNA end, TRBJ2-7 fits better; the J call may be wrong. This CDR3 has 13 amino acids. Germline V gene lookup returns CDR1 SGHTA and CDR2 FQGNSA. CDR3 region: CASSPSAGYGQYF. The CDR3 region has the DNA TGTGCCAGCAGCCCTTCAGCGGGTTACGGGCAGTACTTC.

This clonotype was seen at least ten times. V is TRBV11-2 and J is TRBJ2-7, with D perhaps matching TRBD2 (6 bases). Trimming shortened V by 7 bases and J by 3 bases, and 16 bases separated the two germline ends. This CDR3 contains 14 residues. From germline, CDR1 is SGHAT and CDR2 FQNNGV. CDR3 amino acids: CASTPHPGVYEQYF. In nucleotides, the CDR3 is TGTGCCAGCACCCCTCATCCGGGGGTCTACGAGCAGTACTTC.

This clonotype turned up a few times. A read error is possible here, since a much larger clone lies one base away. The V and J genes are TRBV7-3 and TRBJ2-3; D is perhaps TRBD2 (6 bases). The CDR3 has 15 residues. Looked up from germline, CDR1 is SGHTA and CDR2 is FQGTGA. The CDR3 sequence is CASSPGRGQGDTQDF. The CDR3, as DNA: TGTGCCAGCAGCCCCGGGCGGGGTCAGGGAGATACGCAGGATTTT.

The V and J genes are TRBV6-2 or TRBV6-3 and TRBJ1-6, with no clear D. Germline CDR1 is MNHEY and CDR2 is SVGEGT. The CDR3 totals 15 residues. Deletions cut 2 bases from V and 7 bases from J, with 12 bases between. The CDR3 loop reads CASSYEETWNSPLHF. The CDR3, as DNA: TGTGCCAGCAGTTACGAGGAGACCTGGAATTCACCCCTCCACTTT.

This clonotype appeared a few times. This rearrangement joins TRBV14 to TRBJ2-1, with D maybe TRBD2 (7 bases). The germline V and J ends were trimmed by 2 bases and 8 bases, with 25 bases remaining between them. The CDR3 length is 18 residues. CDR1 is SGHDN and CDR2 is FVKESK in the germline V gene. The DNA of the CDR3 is TGTGCCAGCAGCCAACTGCCGGGACGGGGGGCATTAAAGTATGAGCAGTTCTTC. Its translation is CASSQLPGRGALKYEQFF.